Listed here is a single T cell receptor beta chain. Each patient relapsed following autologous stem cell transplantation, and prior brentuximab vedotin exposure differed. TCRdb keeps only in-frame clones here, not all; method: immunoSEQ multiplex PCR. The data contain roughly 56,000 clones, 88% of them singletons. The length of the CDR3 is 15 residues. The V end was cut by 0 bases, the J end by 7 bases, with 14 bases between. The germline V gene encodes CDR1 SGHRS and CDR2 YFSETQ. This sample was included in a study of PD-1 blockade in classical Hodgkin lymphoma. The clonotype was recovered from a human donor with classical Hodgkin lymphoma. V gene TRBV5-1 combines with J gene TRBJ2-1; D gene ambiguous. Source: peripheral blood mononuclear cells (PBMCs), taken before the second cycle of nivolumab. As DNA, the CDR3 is TGCGCCAGCAGCTTGGTCCTAGTTAATAGAAATGAGCAGTTCTTC. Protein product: CASSLVLVNRNEQFF.